A selection of T cell receptor beta chains follows, all from one sample in a study of human T cells and chemical hapten exposure. TCRdb used MiXCR to reprocess the RACE reads, holding one entry per CDR3 protein. The sample lists under 300,000 distinct CDR3 sequences; 7.7% were seen once. The sequencing here drew on whole blood, taken in connection with sensitization to the hapten diphenylcyclopropenone (DPC). The origin of the receptors is a man aged 18 to 30 with alopecia areata. Some clones in this sample may be carry-over from other donors' samples. Each CDR3 is given with its conserved first and last residue. Each record gives: J gene, clone size, V gene, D gene, CDR3 DNA, CDR3 protein. D genes are given only for firm matches. Rows give clone size only sometimes, using once, few, many, or a class for an expanded clone.

>TRBJ1-5|many|TRBV27|-
TGTGCCAGCAGTTTACAGGCTGGGCAGCCCCAGCATTTT
CASSLQAGQPQHF
>TRBJ1-5|many|TRBV6-2/TRBV6-3|TRBD1
TGTGCCAGCAGCCCCACCGGGACAGGGGGCATCAGGAGCAATCAGCCCCAGCATTTT
CASSPTGTGGIRSNQPQHF
>TRBJ2-7|-|TRBV5-1|-
TGCGCCAGCAGCTTGACTGACAAGACCTACGAGCAGTACTTC
CASSLTDKTYEQYF
>TRBJ1-1|-|TRBV2|-
TGTGCCAGCAGTGAAGCCGACAGTATTAAAGCTTTCTTT
CASSEADSIKAFF
>TRBJ2-3|-|TRBV18|TRBD2
TGTGCCAGCTCACGACTAGCGGCAGATACGCAGTATTTT
CASSRLAADTQYF
>TRBJ2-1|few|TRBV3-1|TRBD2
TGTGCCAGCAGCCGCTCTAGCGGGGTATACAATGAGCAGTTCTTC
CASSRSSGVYNEQFF
>TRBJ1-5|many|TRBV4-1|-
TGCGCCAGCAGCCAAGAACGGGATCAGCCCCAGCATTTT
CASSQERDQPQHF
>TRBJ2-1|few|TRBV7-2|-
TGTGCCAGCAGCCCAGCCGGGGCCAGGGTTGAGCAGTTCTTC
CASSPAGARVEQFF
>TRBJ1-1|many|TRBV20-1|-
TGCAGTGCTAGTGTTTACACCAAGAACACTGAAGCTTTCTTT
CSASVYTKNTEAFF
>TRBJ2-3|-|TRBV29-1|-
TGCAGCGTTGAAGGGGCAGAGAACACAGATACGCAGTATTTT
CSVEGAENTDTQYF
>TRBJ1-1|-|TRBV7-2|-
TGTGCGATTAGATGGGGTTTAGGCACTGAAGCTTTCTTT
CAIRWGLGTEAFF